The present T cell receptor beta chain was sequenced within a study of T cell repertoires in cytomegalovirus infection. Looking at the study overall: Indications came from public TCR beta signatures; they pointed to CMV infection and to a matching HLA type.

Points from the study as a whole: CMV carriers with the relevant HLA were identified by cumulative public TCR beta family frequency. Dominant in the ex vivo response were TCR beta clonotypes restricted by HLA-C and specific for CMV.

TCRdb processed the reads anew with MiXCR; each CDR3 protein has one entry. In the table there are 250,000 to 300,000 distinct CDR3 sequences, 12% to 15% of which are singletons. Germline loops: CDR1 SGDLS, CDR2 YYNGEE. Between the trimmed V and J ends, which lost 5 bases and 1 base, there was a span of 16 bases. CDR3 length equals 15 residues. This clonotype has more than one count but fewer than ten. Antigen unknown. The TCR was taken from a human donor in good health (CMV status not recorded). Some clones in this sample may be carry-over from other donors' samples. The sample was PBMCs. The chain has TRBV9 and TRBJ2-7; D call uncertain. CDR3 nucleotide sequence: TGTGCCAGCAGTGTGACCGACAACCTATCCTACGAGCAGTACTTC. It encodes CASSVTDNLSYEQYF.